The present T cell receptor beta chain was sequenced within a study of T cells after yellow fever vaccination. Study background: Researchers used SMART-Seq v4 Ultra Low Input to prepare fractions that had low cell numbers. Whole-study findings and limits: The study found a weaker secondary response that peaked faster, day 5 versus 15.

Via MiXCR, TCRdb re-called the 5' RACE reads, giving one row per CDR3 protein. Of 350,000 to 450,000 distinct CDR3 sequences listed, around a sixth are singletons. Note on this clonotype: Its antigen remains unknown.

The TCR comes from a man aged 18 to 29 who received the YFV17D yellow fever vaccine. Sequencing used PBMCs, obtained before the yellow fever booster vaccination.

CDR3 protein: CASSLAGSGNEKLFF. The CDR3 DNA sequence: TGCGCCAGCAGCTTGGCGGGGAGCGGGAATGAAAAACTGTTTTTT. V is TRBV5-1 and J is TRBJ1-4; D gene ambiguous. Trimming stripped 0 bases from V and 5 bases from J, with 11 bases between. This CDR3 has 15 amino acids. Germline assignment: CDR1 SGHRS and CDR2 YFSETQ. The whole variable domain, filled in from reference TRBV5-1 and TRBJ1-4, reads KAGVTQTPRYLIKTRGQQVTLSCSPISGHRSVSWYQQTPGQGLQFLFEYFSETQRNKGNFPGRFSGRQFSNSRSEMNVSTLELGDSALYLCASSLAGSGNEKLFFGSGTQLSVL.